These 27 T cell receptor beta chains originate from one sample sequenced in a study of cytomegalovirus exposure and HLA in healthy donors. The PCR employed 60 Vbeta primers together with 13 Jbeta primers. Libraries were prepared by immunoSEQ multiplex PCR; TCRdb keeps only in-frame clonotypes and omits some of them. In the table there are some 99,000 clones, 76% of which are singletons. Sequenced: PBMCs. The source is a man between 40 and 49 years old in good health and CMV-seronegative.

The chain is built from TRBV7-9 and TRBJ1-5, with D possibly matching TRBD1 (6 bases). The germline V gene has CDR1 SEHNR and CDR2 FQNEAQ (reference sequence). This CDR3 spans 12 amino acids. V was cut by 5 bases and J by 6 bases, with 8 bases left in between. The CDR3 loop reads CASSVQGQPQHF. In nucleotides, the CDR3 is TGTGCCAGCAGCGTACAGGGTCAGCCCCAGCATTTT.

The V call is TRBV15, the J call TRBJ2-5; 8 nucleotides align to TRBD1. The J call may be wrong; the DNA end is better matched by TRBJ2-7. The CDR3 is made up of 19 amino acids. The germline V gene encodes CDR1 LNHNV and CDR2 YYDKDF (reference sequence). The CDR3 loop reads CATSRDTRTGIIIGNEQYF. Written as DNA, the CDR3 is TGTGCCACCAGCAGGGATACCCGGACAGGGATCATCATTGGCAACGAGCAGTACTTC.

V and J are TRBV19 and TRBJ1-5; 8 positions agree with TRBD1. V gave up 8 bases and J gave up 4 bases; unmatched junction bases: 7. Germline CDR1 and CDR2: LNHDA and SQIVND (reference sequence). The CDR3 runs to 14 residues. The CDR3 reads CASRQGQGNQPQHF. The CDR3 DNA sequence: TGTGCCAGTCGACAGGGGCAGGGGAATCAGCCCCAGCATTTT.

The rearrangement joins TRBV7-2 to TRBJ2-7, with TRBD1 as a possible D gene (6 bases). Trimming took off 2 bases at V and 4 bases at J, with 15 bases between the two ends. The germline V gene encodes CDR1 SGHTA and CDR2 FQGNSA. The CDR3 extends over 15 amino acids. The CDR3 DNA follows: TGTGCCAGCAGCTTAATGCTGAGAGGGACATACGAGCAGTACTTC. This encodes CASSLMLRGTYEQYF.

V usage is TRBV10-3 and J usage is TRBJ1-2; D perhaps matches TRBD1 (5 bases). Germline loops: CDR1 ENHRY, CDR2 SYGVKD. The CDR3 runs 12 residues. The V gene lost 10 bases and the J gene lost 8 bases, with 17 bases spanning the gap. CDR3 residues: CATAPGSRGYTF. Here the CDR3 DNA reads TGTGCCACCGCCCCAGGGTCGCGCGGCTACACCTTC.

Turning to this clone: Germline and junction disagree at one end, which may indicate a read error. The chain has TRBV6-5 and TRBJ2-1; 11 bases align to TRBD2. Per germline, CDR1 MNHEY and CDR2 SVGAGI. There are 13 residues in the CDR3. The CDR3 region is CASTELAGAIPVF. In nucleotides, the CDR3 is TGTGCCAGCACCGAACTAGCGGGGGCCATCCCGGTCTTC.

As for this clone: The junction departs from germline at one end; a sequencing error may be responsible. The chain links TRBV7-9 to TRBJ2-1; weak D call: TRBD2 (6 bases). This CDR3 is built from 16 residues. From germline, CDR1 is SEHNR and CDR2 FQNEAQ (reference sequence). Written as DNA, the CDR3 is TGTTCCAGCAGCTTAAAAAATAGCGGCCCCTACAATGAGCAGTTCTTC. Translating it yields CSSSLKNSGPYNEQFF.

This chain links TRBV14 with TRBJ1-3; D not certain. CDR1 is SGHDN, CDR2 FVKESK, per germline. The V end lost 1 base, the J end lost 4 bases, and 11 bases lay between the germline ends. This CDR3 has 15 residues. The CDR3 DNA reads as TGTGCCAGCAGCCAAGGCCAGGCAAAGGGAAACACCATATATTTT. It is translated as CASSQGQAKGNTIYF.

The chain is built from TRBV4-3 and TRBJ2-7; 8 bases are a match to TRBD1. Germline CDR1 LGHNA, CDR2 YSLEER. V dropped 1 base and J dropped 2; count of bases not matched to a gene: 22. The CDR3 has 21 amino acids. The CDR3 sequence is CASSQVPHSRGGQVGAYEQYF. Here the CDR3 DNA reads TGCGCCAGCAGCCAAGTACCGCACTCCAGAGGGGGACAGGTGGGAGCCTACGAGCAGTACTTC.

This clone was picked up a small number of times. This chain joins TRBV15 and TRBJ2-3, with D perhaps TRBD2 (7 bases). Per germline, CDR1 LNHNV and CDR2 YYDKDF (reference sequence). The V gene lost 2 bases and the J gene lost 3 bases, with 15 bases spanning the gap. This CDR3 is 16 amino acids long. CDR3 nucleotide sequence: TGTGCCACCAGCAGACTCCGGGGGGCGTTGACAGATACGCAGTATTTT. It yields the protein CATSRLRGALTDTQYF.

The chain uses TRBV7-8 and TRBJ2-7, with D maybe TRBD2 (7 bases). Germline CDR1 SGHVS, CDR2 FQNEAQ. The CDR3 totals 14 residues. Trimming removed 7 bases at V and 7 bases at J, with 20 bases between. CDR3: CASTREGRGGEQYF. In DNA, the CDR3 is TGTGCCAGCACCCGAGAGGGGAGGGGGGGGGAGCAGTACTTC. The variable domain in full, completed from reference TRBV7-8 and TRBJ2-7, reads GAGVSQSPRYKVAKRGQDVALRCDPISGHVSLFWYQQALGQGPEFLTYFQNEAQLDKSGLPSDRFFAERPEGSVSTLKIQRTQQEDSAVYLCASTREGRGGEQYFGPGTRLTVT.

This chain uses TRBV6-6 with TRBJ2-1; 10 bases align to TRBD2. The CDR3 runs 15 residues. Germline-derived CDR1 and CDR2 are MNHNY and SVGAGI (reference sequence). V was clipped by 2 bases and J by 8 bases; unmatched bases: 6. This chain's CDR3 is CASSYPSGSFHEQFF. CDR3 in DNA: TGTGCCAGCAGTTACCCTAGCGGGAGCTTCCATGAGCAGTTCTTC.

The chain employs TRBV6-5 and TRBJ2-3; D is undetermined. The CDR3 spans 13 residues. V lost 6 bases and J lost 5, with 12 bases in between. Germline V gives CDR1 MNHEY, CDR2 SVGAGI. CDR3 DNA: TGTGCCAGCAGCACACCAGGTAGAGATACGCAGTATTTT. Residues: CASSTPGRDTQYF.

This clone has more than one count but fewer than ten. The CDR3, as DNA: TGTGCCAGCCCTACACAGAATACAACTAATGAAAAACTGTTTTTT. This gives the protein CASPTQNTTNEKLFF. The chain couples TRBV18 to TRBJ1-4; D unresolved. CDR1 is KGHSH and CDR2 is LQKENI in the germline V gene. Trimming cost V 8 bases and J 0 bases, with 13 bases left between them. This CDR3 comprises 15 residues.

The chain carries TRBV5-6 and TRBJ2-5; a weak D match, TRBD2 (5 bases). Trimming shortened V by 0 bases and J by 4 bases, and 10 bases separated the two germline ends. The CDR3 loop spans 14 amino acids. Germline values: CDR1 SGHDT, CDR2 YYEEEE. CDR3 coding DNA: TGTGCCAGCAGCTTGGGATCCCGGGGAGAGACCCAGTACTTC. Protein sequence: CASSLGSRGETQYF.

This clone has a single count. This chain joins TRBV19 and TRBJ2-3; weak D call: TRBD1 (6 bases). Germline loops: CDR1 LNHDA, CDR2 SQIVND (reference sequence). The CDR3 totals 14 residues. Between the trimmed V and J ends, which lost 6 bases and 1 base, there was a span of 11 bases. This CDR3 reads CASSRAGGTDTQYF. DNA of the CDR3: TGTGCCAGTAGCAGGGCAGGGGGCACAGATACGCAGTATTTT. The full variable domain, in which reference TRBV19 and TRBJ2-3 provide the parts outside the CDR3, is DGGITQSPKYLFRKEGQNVTLSCEQNLNHDAMYWYRQDPGQGLRLIYYSQIVNDFQKGDIAEGYSVSREKKESFPLTVTSAQKNPTAFYLCASSRAGGTDTQYFGPGTRLTVL.

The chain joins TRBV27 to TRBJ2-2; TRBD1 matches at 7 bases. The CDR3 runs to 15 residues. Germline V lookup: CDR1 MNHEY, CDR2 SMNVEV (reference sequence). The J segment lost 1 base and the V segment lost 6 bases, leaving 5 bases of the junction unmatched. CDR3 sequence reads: CASSGQALNTGELFF. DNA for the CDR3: TGTGCCAGCAGCGGACAGGCTTTGAACACCGGGGAGCTGTTTTTT.

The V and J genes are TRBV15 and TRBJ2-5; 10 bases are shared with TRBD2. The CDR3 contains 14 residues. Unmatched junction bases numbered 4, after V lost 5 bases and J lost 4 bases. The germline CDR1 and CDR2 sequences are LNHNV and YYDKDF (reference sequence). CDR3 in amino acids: CATSQRGGGETQYF. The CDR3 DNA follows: TGTGCCACCAGCCAGCGGGGGGGCGGAGAGACCCAGTACTTC.

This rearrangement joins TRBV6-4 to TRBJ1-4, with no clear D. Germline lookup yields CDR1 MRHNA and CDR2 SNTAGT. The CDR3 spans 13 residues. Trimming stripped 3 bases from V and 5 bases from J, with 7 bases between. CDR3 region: CASSENENEKLFF. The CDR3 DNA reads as TGTGCCAGCAGTGAGAACGAGAATGAAAAACTGTTTTTT.

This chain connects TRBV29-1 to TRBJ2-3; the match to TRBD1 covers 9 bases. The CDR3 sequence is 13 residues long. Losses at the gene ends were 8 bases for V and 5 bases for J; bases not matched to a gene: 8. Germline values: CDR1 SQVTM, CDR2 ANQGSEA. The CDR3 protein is CSSDRGSEDTQYF. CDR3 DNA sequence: TGCAGCAGCGACAGGGGGTCAGAAGATACGCAGTATTTT.

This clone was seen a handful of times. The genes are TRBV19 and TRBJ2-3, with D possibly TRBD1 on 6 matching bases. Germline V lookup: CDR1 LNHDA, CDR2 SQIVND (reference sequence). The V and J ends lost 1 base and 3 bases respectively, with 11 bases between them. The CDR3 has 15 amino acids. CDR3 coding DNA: TGTGCCAGTAGTATAGGACAGGTTGGGACAGATACGCAGTATTTT. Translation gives CASSIGQVGTDTQYF.

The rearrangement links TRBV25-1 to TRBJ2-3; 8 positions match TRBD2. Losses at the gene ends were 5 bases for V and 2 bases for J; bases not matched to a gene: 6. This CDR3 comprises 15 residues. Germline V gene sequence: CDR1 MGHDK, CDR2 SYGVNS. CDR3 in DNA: TGTGCCAGCAGTCTTAGCGGGATCAACACAGATACGCAGTATTTT. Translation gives CASSLSGINTDTQYF.

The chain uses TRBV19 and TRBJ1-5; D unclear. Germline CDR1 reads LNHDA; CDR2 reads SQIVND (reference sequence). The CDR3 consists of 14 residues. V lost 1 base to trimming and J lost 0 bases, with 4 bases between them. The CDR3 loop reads CASSIVYSNQPQHF. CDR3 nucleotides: TGTGCCAGTAGTATAGTGTATAGCAATCAGCCCCAGCATTTT.

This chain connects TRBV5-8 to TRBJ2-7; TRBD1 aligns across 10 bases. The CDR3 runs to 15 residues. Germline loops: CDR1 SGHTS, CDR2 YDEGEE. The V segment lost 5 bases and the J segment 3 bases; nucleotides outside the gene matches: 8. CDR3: CASSRWTGGLYEQYF. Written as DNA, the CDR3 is TGTGCCAGCAGTCGTTGGACAGGGGGTCTCTACGAGCAGTACTTC.

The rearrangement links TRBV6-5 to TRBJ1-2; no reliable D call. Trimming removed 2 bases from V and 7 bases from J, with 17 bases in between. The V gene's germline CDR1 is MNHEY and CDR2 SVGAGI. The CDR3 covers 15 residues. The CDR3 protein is CASSYGNVVTSGYTF. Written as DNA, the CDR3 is TGTGCCAGCAGTTACGGGAACGTAGTGACTAGTGGCTACACCTTC.

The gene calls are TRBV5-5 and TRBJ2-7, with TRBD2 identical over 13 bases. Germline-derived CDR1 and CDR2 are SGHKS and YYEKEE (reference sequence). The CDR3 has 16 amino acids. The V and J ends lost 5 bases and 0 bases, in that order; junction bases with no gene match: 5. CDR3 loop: CASSYGLAGASYEQYF. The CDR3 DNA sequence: TGTGCCAGCAGTTATGGACTAGCGGGAGCCTCCTACGAGCAGTACTTC. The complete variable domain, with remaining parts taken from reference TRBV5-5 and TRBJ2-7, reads DAGVTQSPTHLIKTRGQQVTLRCSPISGHKSVSWYQQVLGQGPQFIFQYYEKEERGRGNFPDRFSARQFPNYSSELNVNALLLGDSALYLCASSYGLAGASYEQYFGPGTRLTVT.

The CDR3 spells CASSWEGQAINYEQYF. The CDR3 DNA sequence: TGCGCCAGCAGCTGGGAAGGACAGGCTATAAACTACGAGCAGTACTTC. This rearrangement joins TRBV5-1 to TRBJ2-7, with TRBD1 identical over 7 bases. Germline trimming cut 3 bases from V and 3 bases from J; bases unmatched to any gene: 12. CDR3 length: 16 amino acids. Looked up from germline, CDR1 is SGHRS and CDR2 is YFSETQ. The full variable domain, its missing parts supplied by reference TRBV5-1 and TRBJ2-7, is KAGVTQTPRYLIKTRGQQVTLSCSPISGHRSVSWYQQTPGQGLQFLFEYFSETQRNKGNFPGRFSGRQFSNSRSEMNVSTLELGDSALYLCASSWEGQAINYEQYFGPGTRLTVT.